Shown below are 7 T cell receptor beta chains from a single sample sequenced in a study of OX40 agonist ivuxolimab in advanced cancers. TCRdb keeps only in-frame clones here, not all; method: immunoSEQ multiplex PCR. The sample carries some 97,000 clones, less than 95% recorded once. Material: CD4+ or CD8+ T cells sorted from blood, obtained in a trial of the OX40 agonist ivuxolimab. The receptor set was obtained from an adult with an advanced solid tumor such as melanoma, head and neck, liver or kidney cancer.

The V and J genes are TRBV28 and TRBJ2-5, with D possibly being TRBD2 (6 bases). The end of the DNA aligns better with TRBJ2-7, so the J call may be wrong. The V gene's germline CDR1 is MDHEN and CDR2 SYDVKM. This CDR3 is built from 13 residues. This CDR3 reads CASTSLWGGEQYF. The CDR3 DNA reads as TGTGCCAGCACATCACTCTGGGGAGGCGAGCAGTACTTC.

The chain is built from TRBV6-5 and TRBJ2-5, with D unclear. Germline V gives CDR1 MNHEY, CDR2 SVGAGI. The V gene lost 0 bases and the J gene lost 1 base, with 9 bases spanning the gap. The CDR3 consists of 15 residues. The CDR3 is CASSYSGLPQETQYF. The CDR3 nucleotides are TGTGCCAGCAGTTACTCAGGGCTCCCCCAAGAGACCCAGTACTTC.

The gene calls are TRBV6-5 and TRBJ2-1, with D possibly matching TRBD2 (5 bases). In germline, CDR1 is MNHEY, CDR2 SVGAGI. Trimming pared 0 bases from V and 6 bases from J, leaving 15 bases between. This CDR3 is 16 amino acids long. DNA of the CDR3: TGTGCCAGCAGTTACTCATTGCTACGTCGGGGCAATGAGCAGTTCTTC. It specifies CASSYSLLRRGNEQFF.

The chain joins TRBV7-9 to TRBJ2-3, with D hard to call. This CDR3 has 14 residues. V lost 3 bases and J lost 1, with 8 bases in between. The germline gives CDR1 SEHNR, CDR2 FQNEAQ (reference sequence). The CDR3 nucleotides are TGTGCCAGCAGCTTTTTCTACGGCACAGATACGCAGTATTTT. It is translated as CASSFFYGTDTQYF.

The J gene is TRBJ1-6, the V gene TRBV6-5, with 8 bases matching TRBD1. From germline, CDR1 is MNHEY and CDR2 SVGAGI. This CDR3 comprises 14 residues. The junction had 6 bases not matched to a gene; V was cut back by 5 bases and J by 9 bases. The chain's CDR3 is CASSKQGEISPLHF. CDR3 in DNA: TGTGCCAGCAGTAAACAGGGGGAGATTTCACCCCTCCACTTT.

This chain joins TRBV7-3 and TRBJ2-5; 9 positions agree with TRBD2. CDR1 and CDR2 (germline): SGHTA, FQGTGA. After removal of 3 bases from V and 4 bases from J, the junction contained 6 bases not matched to a gene. The CDR3 covers 15 residues. CDR3 coding DNA: TGTGCCAGCAGCTTGGCTAGCGGGAAAGGAGAGACCCAGTACTTC. Amino acid sequence: CASSLASGKGETQYF.

J is TRBJ2-3 and V is TRBV5-1; TRBD2 matches at 9 bases. The CDR3 totals 18 residues. The V and J ends lost 0 bases and 6 bases, in that order; junction bases with no gene match: 14. Germline CDR1 is SGHRS and CDR2 is YFSETQ. The CDR3 region is CASSLAFSGRLGSDTQYF. The CDR3 DNA is TGCGCCAGCAGCTTGGCCTTCAGCGGGAGGCTGGGTTCGGATACGCAGTATTTT.